This T cell receptor (beta chain) came from a study of shared clonotypes between healthy human individuals. V trimming: 6 bases; J trimming: 6 bases; junction bases outside the gene matches: 6. Germline V lookup: CDR1 MNHEY, CDR2 SVGAGI. The CDR3 is 14 amino acids. Repertoires were generated with immunoSEQ multiplex PCR, while TCRdb's copy carries only in-frame clones and drops some. Of hundreds of thousands of clones in the sample, 80% to 95% are singletons; the top ten hold around 24%. CD45RO-negative CD8 cells positively selected for CCR7 made up the naive population, which excluded terminally differentiated effector memory CD45RA+ cells. General study points: Researchers sampled only blood; tissue repertoires likely differ.

A note on this clone: Its antigen is not identified.

The genes are TRBV6-5 and TRBJ2-1; 9 positions match TRBD2. Specimen: naive CD8+ T cells sorted from blood. This TCR was sampled from a man aged 30 to 39 in good health. This CDR3 reads CASRAGGVGNEQFF. Here the CDR3 DNA reads TGTGCCAGCAGGGCGGGAGGGGTGGGCAATGAGCAGTTCTTC.